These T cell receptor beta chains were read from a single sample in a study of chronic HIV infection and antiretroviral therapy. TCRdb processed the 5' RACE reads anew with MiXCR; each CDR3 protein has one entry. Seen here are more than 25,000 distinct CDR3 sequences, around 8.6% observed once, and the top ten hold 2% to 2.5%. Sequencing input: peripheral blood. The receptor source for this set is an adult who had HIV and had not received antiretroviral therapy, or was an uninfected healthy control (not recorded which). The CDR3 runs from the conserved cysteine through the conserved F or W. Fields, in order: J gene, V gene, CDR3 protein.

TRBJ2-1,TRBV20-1,CSARSFGAGGLDEQFF
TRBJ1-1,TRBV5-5,CASSLVVAGTEAFF
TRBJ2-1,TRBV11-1,CASSLRRGGPDEQFF
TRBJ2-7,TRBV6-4,CATEQRVRCGRREYF
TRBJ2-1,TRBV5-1,CASSHRRMSSYNEQFF
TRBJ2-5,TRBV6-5,CASSSQGRETQYF
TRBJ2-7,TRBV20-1,CSARGGQGSTYEQYF
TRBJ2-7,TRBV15,CATSTQGSDEQYF
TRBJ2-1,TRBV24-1,CATSPGREPNEQFF
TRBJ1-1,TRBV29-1,CSVARHLPSSTEAFF
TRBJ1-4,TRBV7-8,CASSVGPNEKLFF
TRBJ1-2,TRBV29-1,CSVEEEDRPHYGYTF
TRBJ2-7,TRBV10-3,CAISVPGGEQYF
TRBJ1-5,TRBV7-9,CASSYVVGIEDQPQHF
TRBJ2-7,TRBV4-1,CASSQVSGEQYF
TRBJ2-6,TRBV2,CASHTGGLANVLTF
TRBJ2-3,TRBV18,CASSPPADTQYF
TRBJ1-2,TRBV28,CASSEGSLNYGYTF
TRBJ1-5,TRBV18,CASSRGTSNQPQHF
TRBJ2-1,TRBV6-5,CASSYSDIYNEQFF
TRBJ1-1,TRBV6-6,CASSYPQNTEAFF
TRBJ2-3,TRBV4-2,CASSQAGGTDTQYF
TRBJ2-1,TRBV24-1,CATSRGQGADEQFF
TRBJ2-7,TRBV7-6,CASSAFSGERSYEQYF
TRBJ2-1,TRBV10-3,CAIVSGNEQFF
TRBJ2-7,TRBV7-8,CASTLLAGGSYEQYF
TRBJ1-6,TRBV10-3,CAISEPDINSPLHF
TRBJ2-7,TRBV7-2,CASSLATGHHYEQYF
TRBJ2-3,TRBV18,CASSPTGDTQYF